Below are 30 T cell receptor beta chains sequenced from a single sample in a study of control samples from healthy donors and cancer patients. The method was immunoSEQ multiplex PCR; TCRdb's version includes in-frame clones alone and lacks a portion of them. The table includes 35,000 to 45,000 clones, approximately 87% detected once. What was sequenced was blood. All receptors come from a man aged 60 to 75 in good health.

This chain joins TRBV14 and TRBJ2-5, with 12 bases identical to TRBD2. Trimming removed 0 bases from V and 1 base from J; junction bases left unmatched: 12. This CDR3 comprises 20 residues. Germline V gives CDR1 SGHDN, CDR2 FVKESK. The CDR3 spells CASSQDSLLALAGGQETQYF. The CDR3 DNA is TGTGCCAGCAGCCAAGACTCTTTATTGGCACTAGCGGGGGGCCAAGAGACCCAGTACTTC.

The chain combines TRBV12-3 or TRBV12-4 with TRBJ1-2; possible D gene TRBD1, 5 bases. Trimming removed 3 bases from V and 2 bases from J, with 7 bases in between. The CDR3 runs 13 residues. The CDR3 bases are TGTGCCAGCAGTTTGGGGGGGAACTATGGCTACACCTTC. Translated, it gives CASSLGGNYGYTF.

The chain combines TRBV24-1 with TRBJ2-5; 11 bases agree with TRBD2. There are 16 residues in the CDR3. V was clipped by 4 bases and J by 5 bases; unmatched bases: 8. CDR1 is KGHDR, CDR2 SFDVKD, per germline. CDR3 region: CATSDPSGRYGETQYF. In DNA form, the CDR3 reads TGTGCCACCAGTGACCCTAGCGGGAGGTATGGTGAGACCCAGTACTTC.

The CDR3 DNA reads TGCGCCAGCAGTGACTGGACAGGGCCCAAGGATGGCTACACCTTC. This sequence encodes CASSDWTGPKDGYTF. The chain links TRBV10-2 to TRBJ1-2, with 8 bases identical to TRBD1. The V gene's germline CDR1 is WSHSY and CDR2 SAAADI. V shed 3 bases and J 6 bases; nucleotides not matched to a gene: 9. The CDR3 consists of 15 residues.

A single count supports this clone. This chain links TRBV5-1 with TRBJ1-2, with TRBD1 as a possible D gene (5 bases). V was shortened by 0 bases and J by 4 bases, with 13 bases between the two germline ends. Germline CDR1 SGHRS, CDR2 YFSETQ. The CDR3 length is 15 residues. The CDR3: CASSLEGSGFYGYTF. As DNA, the CDR3 is TGCGCCAGCAGCTTGGAGGGGTCGGGATTCTATGGCTACACCTTC. Full variable domain (outside the CDR3, taken from reference TRBV5-1 and TRBJ1-2): KAGVTQTPRYLIKTRGQQVTLSCSPISGHRSVSWYQQTPGQGLQFLFEYFSETQRNKGNFPGRFSGRQFSNSRSEMNVSTLELGDSALYLCASSLEGSGFYGYTFGSGTRLTVV.

J is TRBJ1-4 and V is TRBV9, with unresolved D. This CDR3 is built from 14 residues. Germline V gene sequence: CDR1 SGDLS, CDR2 YYNGEE. The V and J ends lost 0 bases and 5 bases respectively, with 8 bases between them. CDR3 protein: CASSVGGSNEKLFF. For the CDR3, the DNA is TGTGCCAGCAGCGTAGGAGGTAGCAATGAAAAACTGTTTTTT.

The genes are TRBV29-1 and TRBJ2-1; tentatively, D is TRBD2 (6 bases). CDR1 and CDR2 from the germline V gene are SQVTM and ANQGSEA. V was clipped by 4 bases and J by 0 bases, with 7 bases between them. The length of the CDR3 is 13 residues. CDR3 amino acids: CSVVGGSYNEQFF. Here the CDR3 DNA reads TGCAGCGTTGTCGGGGGCTCCTACAATGAGCAGTTCTTC.

The rearrangement uses TRBV29-1 and TRBJ2-3; 8 bases map to TRBD1. J gave up 4 bases and V 3 bases, and 12 bases lay outside the gene matches. Per the germline V gene, CDR1 is SQVTM and CDR2 is ANQGSEA. There are 16 residues in the CDR3. CDR3 DNA sequence: TGCAGCGTTGACCCCCGGAGACAGGGGTTCCCAGATACGCAGTATTTT. Its translation: CSVDPRRQGFPDTQYF.

This clone was recorded only once. The CDR3 DNA reads TGTGCCAGCACGAGACGGGCTAGCGGCACAGATACGCAGTATTTT. Protein product: CASTRRASGTDTQYF. This chain uses TRBV13 with TRBJ2-3; perhaps TRBD2 as D (6 bases). This CDR3 has 15 amino acids. The germline V gene encodes CDR1 PRHDT and CDR2 FYEKMQ (reference sequence). Trimming stripped 7 bases from V and 1 base from J, with 15 bases between.

The J gene is TRBJ1-1, the V gene TRBV5-6; 7 nucleotides agree with TRBD1. Germline trimming cut 0 bases from V and 7 bases from J; bases unmatched to any gene: 6. This CDR3 has 14 amino acids. Germline V gives CDR1 SGHDT, CDR2 YYEEEE. The CDR3 DNA is TGTGCCAGCAGCTTGGGGACAGGAATTTTTGAAGCTTTCTTT. Amino acid sequence: CASSLGTGIFEAFF. Complete variable domain (other parts from reference TRBV5-6 and TRBJ1-1): DAGVTQSPTHLIKTRGQQVTLRCSPKSGHDTVSWYQQALGQGPQFIFQYYEEEERQRGNFPDRFSGHQFPNYSSELNVNALLLGDSALYLCASSLGTGIFEAFFGQGTRLTVV.

The chain has TRBV5-1 and TRBJ2-2; 9 bases agree with TRBD1. CDR3 size: 14 residues. Trimming at V came to 4 bases and at J to 6 bases, leaving 4 bases not matched to a gene. The germline gives CDR1 SGHRS, CDR2 YFSETQ. Written as DNA, the CDR3 is TGCGCCAGCAGCGGACAGGGGAAGGCCGGGGAGCTGTTTTTT. Its translation: CASSGQGKAGELFF.

The chain carries TRBV4-1 and TRBJ2-1; TRBD2 matches at 8 bases. The CDR3 runs to 16 residues. Germline CDR1 is MGHRA and CDR2 is YSYEKL. Trimming took 0 bases from V and 8 from J; bases not matched to a gene: 9. CDR3 loop: CASSQDFAGGGHEQFF. The CDR3 coding sequence is TGCGCCAGCAGCCAAGATTTCGCGGGCGGGGGGCATGAGCAGTTCTTC.

The CDR3 DNA is TGTGCCTGGAGTAGAACTAATGAAAAACTGTTTTTT. The encoded protein is CAWSRTNEKLFF. This chain links TRBV30 with TRBJ1-4; D is unclear. Looked up from germline, CDR1 is GTSNPN and CDR2 is SVGIG (reference sequence). V lost 2 bases to trimming and J lost 1 base, with 2 bases between them. CDR3 size: 12 residues.

CDR3 sequence: CASSLEFGRGANVLTF. The CDR3 DNA reads TGTGCCAGCAGTTTGGAGTTCGGTCGTGGGGCCAACGTCCTGACTTTC. The chain employs TRBV27 and TRBJ2-6; D unclear. CDR1 MNHEY and CDR2 SMNVEV come from the germline V gene (reference sequence). V gave up 3 bases and J gave up 3 bases, with 12 bases separating them. This CDR3 has 16 residues. Filled out from reference TRBV27 and TRBJ2-6, the complete variable domain reads EAQVTQNPRYLITVTGKKLTVTCSQNMNHEYMSWYRQDPGLGLRQIYYSMNVEVTDKGDVPEGYKVSRKEKRNFPLILESPSPNQTSLYFCASSLEFGRGANVLTFGAGSRLTVL.

This clone was observed a few times. CDR3 protein: CASSLAVMSGNTIYF. In DNA form, the CDR3 reads TGTGCCAGCAGTCTAGCGGTGATGTCTGGAAACACCATATATTTT. This chain joins TRBV6-5 and TRBJ1-3, with D unclear. This CDR3 is 15 amino acids long. The V and J ends lost 5 bases and 1 base respectively, with 12 bases between them. CDR1 and CDR2 (germline): MNHEY, SVGAGI.

This clone showed up just a few times. The sample carries other DNA sequences with the same CDR3. The V and J genes are TRBV18 and TRBJ1-4; possible D gene TRBD1, 6 bases. The CDR3 runs to 13 residues. Germline V gene data show CDR1 as KGHSH and CDR2 as LQKENI. The ends were cut back, 6 bases at V and 5 bases at J, with 10 bases in the middle. The CDR3 sequence: CASSDSPNEKLFF. CDR3 nucleotide sequence: TGTGCCAGCTCGGACAGTCCGAATGAAAAACTGTTTTTT.

Concerning this clone itself: The same CDR3 arises from other DNA sequences in this sample as well. The rearrangement links TRBV7-2 to TRBJ1-1, with 7 bases fitting TRBD1. The CDR3 consists of 14 residues. The junction had 4 bases not matched to a gene; V was cut back by 5 bases and J by 1 base. Germline V gene data show CDR1 as SGHTA and CDR2 as FQGNSA. CDR3 nucleotides: TGTGCCAGCAGCCCACAGGGGCAGAACACTGAAGCTTTCTTT. This codes for CASSPQGQNTEAFF.

The gene calls are TRBV3-1 (or the pseudogene TRBV3-2) and TRBJ2-3; D is unclear. V was cut by 1 base and J by 0 bases, with 5 bases left in between. The CDR3 has 14 residues. CDR1 LGHDT and CDR2 YNNKEL come from the germline V gene (reference sequence). The CDR3 nucleotides read TGTGCCAGCAGCCAAGGCTCTAGCACAGATACGCAGTATTTT. Translating it yields CASSQGSSTDTQYF.

This clone was observed a single time. The chain joins TRBV7-9 to TRBJ2-2; 10 bases are a match to TRBD1. The V gene's germline CDR1 is SEHNR and CDR2 FQNEAQ (reference sequence). The CDR3 has 16 amino acids. The J segment lost 6 bases and the V segment lost 3 bases, leaving 7 bases of the junction unmatched. CDR3 coding DNA: TGTGCCAGCAGCTTGGGCCCGGGACAGGGGCCCGGGGAGCTGTTTTTT. Its translation is CASSLGPGQGPGELFF.

V gene TRBV2 combines with J gene TRBJ2-5; TRBD1 aligns across 8 bases. The CDR3 covers 14 residues. V was clipped by 4 bases and J by 5 bases; unmatched bases: 6. CDR1 is SNHLY, CDR2 FYNNEI, per germline. This chain's CDR3 is CASSAGGGWETQYF. The CDR3 DNA reads as TGTGCCAGCAGTGCAGGGGGCGGATGGGAGACCCAGTACTTC.

V usage is TRBV19 and J usage is TRBJ2-7; possible D gene TRBD1, 5 bases. V lost 5 bases to trimming and J lost 7 bases, with 21 bases between them. Germline loops: CDR1 LNHDA, CDR2 SQIVND (reference sequence). This CDR3 spans 15 amino acids. This CDR3 is CASSPWTRTPPEQYF. The CDR3 nucleotides read TGTGCCAGTAGTCCATGGACAAGAACCCCTCCTGAGCAGTACTTC. The full variable domain, with the rest looked up from reference TRBV19 and TRBJ2-7, is DGGITQSPKYLFRKEGQNVTLSCEQNLNHDAMYWYRQDPGQGLRLIYYSQIVNDFQKGDIAEGYSVSREKKESFPLTVTSAQKNPTAFYLCASSPWTRTPPEQYFGPGTRLTVT.

CDR3 sequence: CASSQEYTGQGDYEQYF. CDR3 in DNA: TGCGCCAGCAGCCAGGAGTACACTGGACAGGGGGATTACGAGCAGTACTTC. The chain employs TRBV4-3 and TRBJ2-7; 10 nucleotides line up with TRBD1. The CDR3 runs to 17 residues. Germline-derived CDR1 and CDR2 are LGHNA and YSLEER. With 3 bases clipped from V and 4 bases from J, the junction kept 12 bases outside the gene matches.

The CDR3 DNA reads TGCGCCAGCAGCTTAGGGACTAGCGGGGGGACAGATACGCAGTATTTT. Its protein is CASSLGTSGGTDTQYF. The chain carries TRBV5-1 and TRBJ2-3, with 15 bases that match TRBD2. The CDR3 length is 16 residues. Trimming removed 2 bases from V and 3 bases from J; junction bases left unmatched: 1. Germline assignment: CDR1 SGHRS and CDR2 YFSETQ.

The V and J genes are TRBV28 and TRBJ1-5; D is unresolved. V gave up 3 bases and J gave up 6 bases, with 9 bases separating them. The CDR3 extends over 13 amino acids. From germline, CDR1 is MDHEN and CDR2 SYDVKM. DNA for the CDR3: TGTGCCAGCAGTTTTATAGAGGGTCAGCCCCAGCATTTT. This codes for CASSFIEGQPQHF.

The chain employs TRBV7-6 and TRBJ1-4; D perhaps matches TRBD1 (6 bases). From germline, CDR1 is SGHVS and CDR2 FNYEAQ. The CDR3 length is 14 residues. V gave up 6 bases and J gave up 7 bases, with 15 bases separating them. DNA of the CDR3: TGTGCCAGCAGTTACCTACAGGGACCTGAAAAACTGTTTTTT. Translating gives CASSYLQGPEKLFF. Variable domain in full (rest from reference TRBV7-6 and TRBJ1-4): GAGVSQSPRYKVTKRGQDVALRCDPISGHVSLYWYRQALGQGPEFLTYFNYEAQQDKSGLPNDRFSAERPEGSISTLTIQRTEQRDSAMYRCASSYLQGPEKLFFGSGTQLSVL.

On this clone: One junction end does not reproduce the germline sequence, and a read error may be involved. V and J are TRBV3-1 (or the pseudogene TRBV3-2) and TRBJ1-5; 7 bases line up with TRBD1. The CDR3 runs 16 residues. Germline CDR1 LGHDT, CDR2 YNNKEL (reference sequence). In DNA, the CDR3 is TGTGCCAACAGCCCTGGGACAGTGATTAGCAATCAGCCCCAGCATTTT. Translating gives CANSPGTVISNQPQHF.

This clone was detected a few times. The J gene is TRBJ1-5, the V gene TRBV5-4; tentative D call: TRBD1 (6 bases). The V and J ends lost 2 bases and 4 bases respectively, with 7 bases between them. Germline V gene sequence: CDR1 SGHNT, CDR2 YYREEE (reference sequence). The CDR3 spans 13 residues. DNA for the CDR3: TGTGCCAGCAGCTTCCAGGGGAATCAGCCCCAGCATTTT. It translates to CASSFQGNQPQHF.

This chain links TRBV7-6 with TRBJ2-7, with a weak D call TRBD2 (7 bases). Looked up from germline, CDR1 is SGHVS and CDR2 is FNYEAQ. This CDR3 has 15 amino acids. V was shortened by 2 bases and J by 6 bases, with 17 bases between the two germline ends. The CDR3 nucleotides are TGTGCCAGCAGCTTATTTGGTGCAGGGGAGGGCGAGCAGTACTTC. It specifies CASSLFGAGEGEQYF.

This clone has only one observation. V gene TRBV30 combines with J gene TRBJ1-1; D gene unclear. V was trimmed by 2 bases and J by 1 base, leaving 8 bases between them. Per germline, CDR1 GTSNPN and CDR2 SVGIG (reference sequence). The CDR3 is 13 amino acids. DNA for the CDR3: TGTGCCTGGAGTAGTCGCGGGAACACTGAAGCTTTCTTT. It is translated as CAWSSRGNTEAFF.

The CDR3 loop reads CASSPAAGSGNTIYF. CDR3 nucleotides: TGTGCCAGCAGCCCGGCGGCAGGATCTGGAAACACCATATATTTT. This chain links TRBV7-9 with TRBJ1-3; no firm D call. Germline-derived CDR1 and CDR2 are SEHNR and FQNEAQ (reference sequence). Trimming shortened V by 5 bases and J by 1 base, and 12 bases separated the two germline ends. There are 15 residues in the CDR3.